These T cell receptor beta chains were read from a single sample in a study of T cell repertoires in aging, cancer and after chemotherapy. A single record per CDR3 protein comes from TCRdb applying MiXCR to the multiplex PCR reads. The sample shows 3,000 or so distinct CDR3 sequences, around 50% of them seen only once. The sequenced material came from blood. These TCRs come from a human donor with a blood cancer. Each CDR3 is given with its conserved first and last residue. Where a row states a size, it is once, few, many or the class of an expanded clone; other rows omit it.

V gene: TRBV18
J gene: TRBJ1-1
clone size: once
CDR3 protein: CASSPAVNTEAFF

V gene: TRBV18
J gene: TRBJ2-1
clone size: few
CDR3 protein: CASSKGTGDYNEQFF

V gene: TRBV29-1
J gene: TRBJ1-1
clone size: .
CDR3 protein: CSVASTNTEAFF

V gene: TRBV24-1
J gene: TRBJ2-1
clone size: once
CDR3 protein: CATSELNEQFF

V gene: TRBV7-5
J gene: TRBJ2-1
clone size: .
CDR3 protein: CIAVPAAPRTEQFF

V gene: TRBV19
J gene: TRBJ2-3
clone size: .
CDR3 protein: CASSIDGSGGADTQYF

V gene: TRBV5-4
J gene: TRBJ2-3
clone size: .
CDR3 protein: CASSSQGESGTDTQYF

V gene: TRBV5-3
J gene: TRBJ1-1
clone size: .
CDR3 protein: CASSPMGQGGTEAFF

V gene: TRBV7-2
J gene: TRBJ2-1
clone size: .
CDR3 protein: CASSMVAGGPDNEQFF

V gene: TRBV10-3
J gene: TRBJ2-3
clone size: .
CDR3 protein: CAISAPTSGGADTQYF

V gene: TRBV5-1
J gene: TRBJ2-3
clone size: .
CDR3 protein: CASSRGDPSTDTQYF

V gene: TRBV6-1
J gene: TRBJ1-1
clone size: .
CDR3 protein: CASSSDWGAPNTEAFF

V gene: TRBV6-5
J gene: TRBJ1-2
clone size: .
CDR3 protein: CASSYSWGQNYGYTF

V gene: TRBV5-4
J gene: TRBJ2-1
clone size: few
CDR3 protein: CASRSRVGNEQFF

V gene: TRBV5-1
J gene: TRBJ2-3
clone size: .
CDR3 protein: CASSSELVTLADTQYF

V gene: TRBV5-4
J gene: TRBJ1-4
clone size: .
CDR3 protein: CASSLDTNEKLFF

V gene: TRBV7-2
J gene: TRBJ1-3
clone size: .
CDR3 protein: CASSPTGRGNTIYF

V gene: TRBV27
J gene: TRBJ1-4
clone size: few
CDR3 protein: CASSSWGTNEKLFF

V gene: TRBV6-5
J gene: TRBJ2-2
clone size: .
CDR3 protein: CASSYRGSNTGELFF

V gene: TRBV19
J gene: TRBJ2-1
clone size: .
CDR3 protein: CASSIVQPTNEQFF

V gene: TRBV5-5
J gene: TRBJ2-5
clone size: .
CDR3 protein: CASSVLAGGEETQYF

V gene: TRBV29-1
J gene: TRBJ2-5
clone size: large
CDR3 protein: CSVVFRDSQETQYF

V gene: TRBV6-5
J gene: TRBJ2-3
clone size: .
CDR3 protein: CASSPLGNTDTQYF

V gene: TRBV29-1
J gene: TRBJ1-1
clone size: .
CDR3 protein: CSVAENTEAFF

V gene: TRBV11-1
J gene: TRBJ2-7
clone size: few
CDR3 protein: CASSPGQGTHEQYF

V gene: TRBV29-1
J gene: TRBJ2-3
clone size: large
CDR3 protein: CSVVRDTDTQYF

V gene: TRBV30
J gene: TRBJ2-7
clone size: .
CDR3 protein: CAADPGQGFSYEQYF

V gene: TRBV12-3/TRBV12-4
J gene: TRBJ2-7
clone size: .
CDR3 protein: CASSLGLDFSYKQYF

V gene: TRBV6-5
J gene: TRBJ2-1
clone size: .
CDR3 protein: CASGKVEQFF

V gene: TRBV10-2
J gene: TRBJ2-2
clone size: .
CDR3 protein: CASTPQAGMNTGELFF

V gene: TRBV6-6
J gene: TRBJ2-7
clone size: few
CDR3 protein: CASRRTGGQGGYEQYF

V gene: TRBV29-1
J gene: TRBJ1-1
clone size: .
CDR3 protein: CSVPGPGNTEAFF

V gene: TRBV30
J gene: TRBJ2-6
clone size: .
CDR3 protein: CAWVPRRLSHLMTSENSGANVLTF

V gene: TRBV5-3
J gene: TRBJ2-1
clone size: few
CDR3 protein: CARSLRTEHLGTSGNNEQFF

V gene: TRBV5-1
J gene: TRBJ1-2
clone size: .
CDR3 protein: CASSLDWDGYTF

V gene: TRBV29-1
J gene: TRBJ2-6
clone size: few
CDR3 protein: CSVDDSAYSGANVLTF

V gene: TRBV29-1
J gene: TRBJ1-2
clone size: few
CDR3 protein: CSVRTGVNYGYTF

V gene: TRBV19
J gene: TRBJ2-5
clone size: .
CDR3 protein: CASSTRTSGGPLDF

V gene: TRBV10-3
J gene: TRBJ2-7
clone size: .
CDR3 protein: CAISGGQGSYEQYF

V gene: TRBV6-5
J gene: TRBJ1-2
clone size: .
CDR3 protein: CASSPPGYGYTF

V gene: TRBV30
J gene: TRBJ1-1
clone size: .
CDR3 protein: CAWSALRTANTEAFF